The 25 T cell receptor beta chains presented below share a single source sample, sequenced in a study of shared clonotypes between healthy human individuals (TCRdb year 2020). The library relied on the immunoSEQ multiplex PCR assay. TCRdb re-hosts the immuneACCESS table, in-frame sequences only. Its copies lack some clones; in the studies checked, an unresolved V gene accounts for under half of them, and the cause for the rest is not known. The sample table lists millions of clones, approximately 94% of them with a count of one. About 1.1% of the sample is taken by the ten largest. CD8 naive samples were obtained by positive selection for CCR7 among CD45RO-negative cells, yielding a CD45RA+CCR7+ population from which TemRA cells were excluded. Sequenced input: naive CD8+ T cells sorted from blood. The cell subset or site label, as the study defines it: CD45RA+CCR7+. The receptors were sampled from a man between 18 and 35 years old in good health.

The J gene is TRBJ2-2, the V gene TRBV19; TRBD1 aligns across 9 bases. Germline CDR1 and CDR2: LNHDA and SQIVND (reference sequence). J lost 11 bases, V lost 4 bases, and 2 bases had no gene match. The CDR3 contains 12 residues. Here the CDR3 DNA reads TGTGCCAGTAGTAGGGACAGGGTTGAGCTGTTTTTT. Translation: CASSRDRVELFF.

V is TRBV21-1 and J is TRBJ2-3; the DNA was not compared with TRBD1, the D call given in the table. TRBV21-1 is noted as a pseudogene. This CDR3 region has 15 residues. The CDR3 loop reads CASSASNPYTDTQYF. DNA of the CDR3: TGTGCCAGCAGCGCCAGTAACCCTTACACAGATACGCAGTATTTT.

The J gene is TRBJ1-1, the V gene TRBV7-9; TRBD1 is a possible D gene (5 bases). CDR1 is SEHNR and CDR2 is FQNEAQ in the germline V gene (reference sequence). Between the trimmed V and J ends, which lost 4 bases and 0 bases, there was a span of 12 bases. The CDR3 is made up of 15 amino acids. CDR3 nucleotide sequence: TGTGCCAGCAGCTCGTCGGGGGGACTGAACACTGAAGCTTTCTTT. It codes for CASSSSGGLNTEAFF.

The V call is TRBV30, the J call TRBJ1-1, with unresolved D. The V gene lost 4 bases and the J gene lost 7 bases, with 16 bases spanning the gap. The CDR3 sequence is 13 residues long. Germline lookup yields CDR1 GTSNPN and CDR2 SVGIG (reference sequence). The CDR3 protein is CAWTESSPFEAFF. DNA of the CDR3: TGTGCCTGGACGGAGAGCTCACCGTTTGAAGCTTTCTTT.

The chain joins TRBV15 to TRBJ2-3; possibly TRBD1 for D (5 bases). The V and J ends lost 1 base and 2 bases respectively, with 13 bases between them. Per germline, CDR1 LNHNV and CDR2 YYDKDF (reference sequence). The CDR3 spans 16 residues. The CDR3 DNA follows: TGTGCCACCAGCAGAGGCTTGACAGCTGACACAGATACGCAGTATTTT. As protein: CATSRGLTADTDTQYF.

This clone was picked up one time. V is TRBV5-1 and J is TRBJ2-5; 11 nucleotides line up with TRBD2. The CDR3 sequence is 16 residues long. Germline V gene sequence: CDR1 SGHRS, CDR2 YFSETQ. V lost 0 bases and J lost 2; bases outside the gene matches: 3. The CDR3 DNA is TGCGCCAGCAGCTTGGGACTAGCGGGACAACAAGAGACCCAGTACTTC. It yields the protein CASSLGLAGQQETQYF. The full variable domain, its missing parts supplied by reference TRBV5-1 and TRBJ2-5, is KAGVTQTPRYLIKTRGQQVTLSCSPISGHRSVSWYQQTPGQGLQFLFEYFSETQRNKGNFPGRFSGRQFSNSRSEMNVSTLELGDSALYLCASSLGLAGQQETQYFGPGTRLLVL.

This clone was recorded once. The V call is TRBV6-5, the J call TRBJ2-1; 7 bases agree with TRBD2. This CDR3 has 15 residues. The ends lost 1 base at V and 7 bases at J; junction bases unmatched: 7. The germline V gene encodes CDR1 MNHEY and CDR2 SVGAGI. Written as DNA, the CDR3 is TGTGCCAGCAGTTACTTTGGGGGGGAGGGTAATGAGCAGTTCTTC. Its translation is CASSYFGGEGNEQFF.

This chain's CDR3 is CSVEDSGGAQYF. The CDR3 region has the DNA TGCAGCGTTGAAGATAGTGGAGGGGCCCAGTACTTC. The rearrangement uses TRBV29-1 and TRBJ2-5; possibly TRBD2 for D (6 bases). Per the germline V gene, CDR1 is SQVTM and CDR2 is ANQGSEA. V lost 0 bases to trimming and J lost 9 bases, with 11 bases between them. This CDR3 is built from 12 residues.

This chain connects TRBV27 to TRBJ2-7; 8 bases match TRBD2. Germline V lookup: CDR1 MNHEY, CDR2 SMNVEV (reference sequence). Trimming took 2 bases from V and 3 from J; bases not matched to a gene: 6. The CDR3 spans 15 residues. The CDR3 DNA reads as TGTGCCAGCAGTTTAGGCGCTAGCGGGTACTACGAGCAGTACTTC. This gives the protein CASSLGASGYYEQYF.

The chain has TRBV5-4 and TRBJ2-2; unclear D gene. The CDR3 is 15 residues long. The V end was cut by 0 bases, the J end by 1 base, with 7 bases between. The germline CDR1 and CDR2 sequences are SGHNT and YYREEE (reference sequence). The CDR3 DNA reads as TGTGCCAGCAGCTTGGTCCCAGGGAACACCGGGGAGCTGTTTTTT. It specifies CASSLVPGNTGELFF.

This chain connects TRBV7-9 to TRBJ2-7; 9 bases agree with TRBD2. Looked up from germline, CDR1 is SEHNR and CDR2 is FQNEAQ (reference sequence). The CDR3 consists of 17 residues. Losses at the gene ends were 7 bases for V and 5 bases for J; bases not matched to a gene: 18. CDR3 residues: CASTRTSGPLLGNEQYF. In DNA form, the CDR3 reads TGTGCCAGCACCAGAACTAGCGGGCCTCTTCTCGGGAACGAGCAGTACTTC.

This sequence joins TRBV7-2 and TRBJ2-2; a weak D match, TRBD1 (6 bases). The CDR3 consists of 16 residues. Germline lookup yields CDR1 SGHTA and CDR2 FQGNSA. V was cut by 1 base and J by 0 bases, with 9 bases left in between. The CDR3 protein is CASSLVHRANTGELFF. CDR3 in DNA: TGTGCCAGCAGCTTAGTCCACAGGGCGAACACCGGGGAGCTGTTTTTT.

In the case of this clone: This same CDR3 is encoded by further DNA sequences in the sample. The chain joins TRBV5-6 to TRBJ1-1; D is uncertain. CDR3 size: 12 residues. Germline-derived CDR1 and CDR2 are SGHDT and YYEEEE. Trimming left V 4 bases short and J 0 bases short, with 4 bases between. DNA for the CDR3: TGTGCCAGCAGCCTCTTGAACACTGAAGCTTTCTTT. Protein sequence: CASSLLNTEAFF.

The V call is TRBV27, the J call TRBJ2-2; D not resolved. There are 15 residues in the CDR3. Germline V gene sequence: CDR1 MNHEY, CDR2 SMNVEV (reference sequence). Deletions cut 2 bases from V and 5 bases from J, with 12 bases between. Here the CDR3 reads CASSLQDPRTGELFF. The CDR3 region has the DNA TGTGCCAGCAGTTTACAGGACCCGAGGACCGGGGAGCTGTTTTTT.

This clone was seen many times. The chain has TRBV27 and TRBJ1-4; D gene uncertain. Trimming pared 3 bases from V and 0 bases from J, leaving 14 bases between. Germline CDR1 is MNHEY and CDR2 is SMNVEV (reference sequence). This CDR3 is 17 amino acids long. CDR3 sequence: CASSFHGGSSTNEKLFF. In DNA form, the CDR3 reads TGTGCCAGCAGTTTTCACGGCGGGAGTTCAACTAATGAAAAACTGTTTTTT.

J is TRBJ2-7 and V is TRBV7-9; 10 positions match TRBD2. The CDR3 is 15 residues long. Germline CDR1 and CDR2: SEHNR and FQNEAQ (reference sequence). The ends lost 4 bases at V and 4 bases at J; junction bases unmatched: 7. The CDR3 DNA sequence: TGTGCCAGCAGCTCCGAGCGGGAGGGCCTTTACGAGCAGTACTTC. Translation gives CASSSEREGLYEQYF. Filled out from reference TRBV7-9 and TRBJ2-7, the complete variable domain reads DTGVSQNPRHKITKRGQNVTFRCDPISEHNRLYWYRQTLGQGPEFLTYFQNEAQLEKSRLLSDRFSAERPKGSFSTLEIQRTEQGDSAMYLCASSSEREGLYEQYFGPGTRLTVT.

The chain links TRBV9 to TRBJ1-5, with D unresolved. CDR1 SGDLS and CDR2 YYNGEE come from the germline V gene. The CDR3 covers 13 residues. V was clipped by 6 bases and J by 3 bases, with 10 bases between them. The CDR3: CASTAGDNQPQHF. DNA for the CDR3: TGTGCCAGCACCGCAGGAGACAATCAGCCCCAGCATTTT.

Details on this clone: This same CDR3 is encoded by further DNA sequences in the sample. V usage is TRBV6-5 and J usage is TRBJ2-7; 7 bases are shared with TRBD2. V shed 6 bases and J 1 base; nucleotides not matched to a gene: 3. The germline V gene encodes CDR1 MNHEY and CDR2 SVGAGI. This CDR3 region has 13 residues. The CDR3 DNA is TGTGCCAGCAGCCTAGCGGCATCCTACGAGCAGTACTTC. Protein: CASSLAASYEQYF.

The chain links TRBV9 to TRBJ1-2, with 7 bases matching TRBD1. The germline gives CDR1 SGDLS, CDR2 YYNGEE. V dropped 4 bases and J dropped 4; count of bases not matched to a gene: 10. This CDR3 has 15 amino acids. CDR3 residues: CASSPPGGKGYGYTF. The CDR3 bases are TGTGCCAGCAGCCCCCCAGGGGGAAAGGGCTATGGCTACACCTTC.

The chain couples TRBV15 to TRBJ2-7; D is unclear. The ends were cut back, 1 base at V and 5 bases at J, with 12 bases in the middle. CDR3 size: 14 residues. The germline gives CDR1 LNHNV, CDR2 YYDKDF (reference sequence). The CDR3 DNA follows: TGTGCCACCAGCAGAGGTCCGGATTCGGACGAGCAGTACTTC. It translates to CATSRGPDSDEQYF.

The chain joins TRBV5-6 to TRBJ2-7, with D possibly matching TRBD1 (6 bases). There are 13 residues in the CDR3. Per germline, CDR1 SGHDT and CDR2 YYEEEE. V was pared by 1 base and J by 3 bases, with 8 bases between. CDR3 region: CASSLNRDYEQYF. In DNA form, the CDR3 reads TGTGCCAGCAGCTTGAACAGGGACTACGAGCAGTACTTC.

The chain uses TRBV7-8 and TRBJ2-1, with D uncertain. The V and J ends lost 1 base and 10 bases respectively, with 8 bases between them. The CDR3 loop spans 12 amino acids. Germline lookup yields CDR1 SGHVS and CDR2 FQNEAQ. CDR3 in amino acids: CASSLDHFEQFF. CDR3 sequence (DNA): TGTGCCAGCAGCTTAGATCATTTCGAGCAGTTCTTC.

This sequence joins TRBV29-1 and TRBJ2-3, with D perhaps TRBD2 (5 bases). Looked up from germline, CDR1 is SQVTM and CDR2 is ANQGSEA. V lost 7 bases, J lost 6 bases, and 20 bases lay in between. The CDR3 length is 14 residues. The CDR3 coding sequence is TGCAGCGCTCTCGGTCTCCCTAGGGAGGATACGCAGTATTTT. Translated: CSALGLPREDTQYF.

As concerns this clone: An end of the junction does not agree with germline; a read error may underlie this. The genes are TRBV7-7 and TRBJ2-1; 8 bases line up with TRBD2. The germline gives CDR1 SSHAT, CDR2 FNYEAQ (reference sequence). CDR3 length: 13 residues. The CDR3 DNA sequence: TGTGCTAGCAGCTTTACTAGCGGCAATGAGCAGTTCTTC. Amino acid sequence: CASSFTSGNEQFF.

The gene calls are TRBV2 and TRBJ2-2; D unclear. This CDR3 spans 18 amino acids. Trimming stripped 0 bases from V and 8 bases from J, with 22 bases between. The germline CDR1 and CDR2 sequences are SNHLY and FYNNEI. The CDR3 DNA reads as TGTGCCAGCAGTGAAGCACCCCGCCCCCTTAATGGCGCGGGGGAGCTGTTTTTT. Its protein is CASSEAPRPLNGAGELFF.